These 25 T cell receptor beta chains were sequenced from one sample in a study of T cells in Graves' hyperthyroidism and ophthalmopathy (dated by TCRdb to about 2019). The method behind the library was multiplex PCR. The instrument given in TCRdb is Illumina HiSeq 2000. The TCR beta CDR3 regions were amplified from RNA transcripts. For the first round of RT-PCR on the TCR CDR3, the HTBI primer set was used together with the Qiagen OneStep RT-PCR kit. The raw public reads went through TCRdb reprocessing: fastp at Q25, MiXCR clone calling, in-frame beta chains kept. Identical CDR3 proteins give one entry, which carries the most common genes and DNA. This sample holds fewer than 350,000 distinct CDR3 sequences; around 15% were observed only once. In total, the top ten clones hold roughly 7.9% of the sample. The sample comprised blood. All receptors derive from a middle-aged woman with Graves' hyperthyroidism.

The table lists this clonotype with many counts. The genes are TRBV2 and TRBJ2-5; D ambiguous. Germline V gene lookup returns CDR1 SNHLY and CDR2 FYNNEI. The V and J ends lost 1 base and 5 bases respectively, with 2 bases between them. The CDR3 is 11 amino acids. CDR3: CASSEEETQYF. As DNA, the CDR3 is TGTGCCAGCAGTGAAGAGGAGACCCAGTACTTC.

This clonotype came up many times. The rearrangement links TRBV11-2 to TRBJ2-7; the match to TRBD1 covers 9 bases. Germline V gene data show CDR1 as SGHAT and CDR2 as FQNNGV. This CDR3 contains 18 residues. V shed 4 bases and J 4 bases; nucleotides not matched to a gene: 17. CDR3 bases: TGTGCCAGCAGCTCGCTACCGGGACAGGGTGCCTATTGGTACGAGCAGTACTTC. Translated: CASSSLPGQGAYWYEQYF. Looking up the rest from reference TRBV11-2 and TRBJ2-7 gives the full variable domain: EAGVAQSPRYKIIEKRQSVAFWCNPISGHATLYWYQQILGQGPKLLIQFQNNGVVDDSQLPKDRFSAERLKGVDSTLKIQPAKLEDSAVYLCASSSLPGQGAYWYEQYFGPGTRLTVT.

This clonotype was seen ten or more times. This rearrangement joins TRBV4-1 to TRBJ1-2; D gene unclear. Trimming shortened V by 4 bases and J by 3 bases, and 6 bases separated the two germline ends. Germline CDR1 and CDR2: MGHRA and YSYEKL. The CDR3 is 12 residues long. CDR3 sequence reads: CASSLGHYGYTF. The CDR3 DNA follows: TGCGCCAGCAGCCTCGGACACTATGGCTACACCTTC.

This clonotype was recorded many times. This sequence joins TRBV2 and TRBJ2-1; 7 bases fit TRBD2. This CDR3 has 14 amino acids. Germline CDR1 and CDR2: SNHLY and FYNNEI. With V trimmed by 7 bases and J by 7 bases, 10 bases remained unmatched. In nucleotides, the CDR3 is TGTGCCAGCACCGTTAGCGGGTCACGGAATGAGCAGTTCTTC. It is translated as CASTVSGSRNEQFF.

The sample holds many counts of this clonotype. V and J are TRBV7-2 and TRBJ2-4, with D perhaps matching TRBD2 (6 bases). Germline CDR1 reads SGHTA; CDR2 reads FQGNSA. V lost 1 base, J lost 5 bases, and 12 bases lay in between. The CDR3 is 15 residues long. The CDR3 nucleotides are TGTGCCAGCAGCTTAGAGGACTGGGGGGAAAACATTCAGTACTTC. Its translation is CASSLEDWGENIQYF.

The sample holds many counts of this clonotype. This chain links TRBV2 with TRBJ2-5; weak D call: TRBD1 (5 bases). This CDR3 comprises 14 residues. V lost 7 bases to trimming and J lost 1 base, with 13 bases between them. CDR1 and CDR2 (germline): SNHLY, FYNNEI. DNA of the CDR3: TGTGCCAGCACCCCTGGGGCCAGCCAAGAGACCCAGTACTTC. Its protein product is CASTPGASQETQYF.

Comments on this clonotype: A junction boundary mismatches the germline segment, possibly from a read error. The gene calls are TRBV10-3 and TRBJ2-1; the match to TRBD2 covers 11 bases. In germline, CDR1 is ENHRY, CDR2 SYGVKD. This CDR3 is 20 amino acids long. CDR3 nucleotide sequence: TGTGCCATCAGTGAGTCGACTCTTACTAGCGGGAGAACCTCCTACATTGAGCAGTTCTTC. Its protein product is CAISESTLTSGRTSYIEQFF.

In its sample, this clonotype was seen many times. The chain is built from TRBV7-9 and TRBJ2-1, with TRBD2 as a possible D gene (5 bases). Germline CDR1 SEHNR, CDR2 FQNEAQ (reference sequence). V was trimmed by 2 bases and J by 6 bases, leaving 8 bases between them. The CDR3 loop spans 13 amino acids. CDR3 bases: TGTGCCAGCAGCTTATTCGCGGGCAATGAGCAGTTCTTC. Translated: CASSLFAGNEQFF.

This clonotype was recorded many times. The rearrangement joins TRBV30 to TRBJ2-7, with no clear D. CDR1 and CDR2 from the germline V gene are GTSNPN and SVGIG (reference sequence). Trimming removed 0 bases at V and 4 bases at J, with 7 bases between. The CDR3 runs to 12 residues. CDR3 region: CAWSVQDYEQYF. In DNA, the CDR3 is TGTGCCTGGAGTGTACAAGATTACGAGCAGTACTTC.

The sample holds many counts of this clonotype. This sequence joins TRBV27 and TRBJ2-1; the match to TRBD1 covers 7 bases. The CDR3 is 15 residues long. Germline values: CDR1 MNHEY, CDR2 SMNVEV (reference sequence). V gave up 0 bases and J gave up 9 bases; unmatched junction bases: 8. Here the CDR3 reads CASSLSGAGGFEQFF. As DNA, the CDR3 is TGTGCCAGCAGTTTATCGGGGGCAGGGGGTTTTGAGCAGTTCTTC.

This clonotype was observed a few times. The CDR3 DNA reads TGTGCCAGTAGTACAGGGGTAAGTCAGCCCCAGCATTTT. Amino acid sequence: CASSTGVSQPQHF. V usage is TRBV19 and J usage is TRBJ1-5; tentatively, D is TRBD1 (6 bases). The CDR3 is 13 amino acids. The germline CDR1 and CDR2 sequences are LNHDA and SQIVND (reference sequence). With 4 bases removed from V and 6 bases from J, the gap between germline ends came to 10 bases.

This clonotype appeared many times. The CDR3 nucleotides are TGTGCCAGCAGTCAAGGGACAGGTGTGAACACTGAAGCTTTCTTT. It codes for CASSQGTGVNTEAFF. The chain employs TRBV11-3 and TRBJ1-1, with TRBD1 identical over 8 bases. CDR3 size: 15 residues. CDR1 is SGHNT and CDR2 is YENEEA in the germline V gene. V shed 6 bases, J shed 0 bases, and the junction held 6 bases outside the gene matches. The variable domain in full, completed from reference TRBV11-3 and TRBJ1-1, reads EAGVVQSPRYKIIEKKQPVAFWCNPISGHNTLYWYLQNLGQGPELLIRYENEEAVDDSQLPKDRFSAERLKGVDSTLKIQPAELGDSAVYLCASSQGTGVNTEAFFGQGTRLTVV.

This clonotype was detected ten times or more. The rearrangement uses TRBV3-1 and TRBJ2-1; weak D call: TRBD2 (6 bases). This CDR3 contains 15 residues. V gave up 0 bases and J gave up 9 bases, with 15 bases separating them. Germline V CDR1 and CDR2: LGHDT, YNNKEL (reference sequence). This CDR3 reads CASSQESGRIGEQFF. CDR3 coding DNA: TGTGCCAGCAGCCAAGAAAGCGGGCGAATAGGTGAGCAGTTCTTC.

This clonotype was seen at least ten times. The chain employs TRBV5-8 and TRBJ2-3; D not resolved. Trimming removed 0 bases from V and 0 bases from J, with 8 bases in between. The CDR3 length is 15 residues. CDR1 and CDR2 from the germline V gene are SGHTS and YDEGEE. The CDR3 reads CASSLAQLSTDTQYF. The CDR3 DNA is TGTGCCAGCAGCTTGGCCCAACTGAGCACAGATACGCAGTATTTT.

Ten or more counts support this clonotype. The rearrangement uses TRBV12-3 or TRBV12-4 and TRBJ2-7; 7 bases agree with TRBD2. V was clipped by 6 bases and J by 5 bases; unmatched bases: 16. CDR3 length: 16 residues. The CDR3 is CASSMSAGVGIDEQYF. CDR3 sequence (DNA): TGTGCCAGCAGCATGTCGGCGGGAGTCGGTATAGACGAGCAGTACTTC.

This clonotype was counted many times. The chain has TRBV7-8 and TRBJ2-7, with a weak D call TRBD2 (6 bases). In germline, CDR1 is SGHVS, CDR2 FQNEAQ. The germline V and J ends were trimmed by 5 bases and 2 bases, with 16 bases remaining between them. The CDR3 has 15 residues. The CDR3 region is CASSDRDFGPYEQYF. CDR3 DNA sequence: TGTGCCAGCAGCGATCGGGACTTCGGGCCCTACGAGCAGTACTTC.

This clonotype was detected a few times. The chain employs TRBV5-1 and TRBJ2-1, with TRBD1 as a possible D gene (5 bases). The V end lost 0 bases, the J end lost 5 bases, and 12 bases lay between the germline ends. Germline V gene lookup returns CDR1 SGHRS and CDR2 YFSETQ. The CDR3 extends over 15 amino acids. The CDR3 loop reads CASSLEPAGNNEQFF. Written as DNA, the CDR3 is TGCGCCAGCAGCTTGGAACCGGCAGGGAACAATGAGCAGTTCTTC.

This clonotype was seen a handful of times. The CDR3 loop is CASSLAFKLVPRGLSSTDTQYF. The DNA of the CDR3 is TGTGCCAGCAGCTTAGCGTTTAAACTAGTCCCACGTGGTTTATCTAGCACAGATACGCAGTATTTT. The V call is TRBV7-2, the J call TRBJ2-3; perhaps TRBD2 as D (5 bases). This CDR3 contains 22 residues. Germline V gene sequence: CDR1 SGHTA, CDR2 FQGNSA. V gave up 0 bases and J gave up 0 bases, with 28 bases separating them.

V and J are TRBV14 and TRBJ2-2; a weak D match, TRBD1 (6 bases). Germline assignment: CDR1 SGHDN and CDR2 FVKESK. This CDR3 is built from 14 residues. V was trimmed by 1 base and J by 4 bases, leaving 7 bases between them. The DNA of the CDR3 is TGTGCCAGCAGCCAAGGAGGGGGCACCGGGGAGCTGTTTTTT. It encodes CASSQGGGTGELFF.

This clonotype has more than one count but fewer than ten. The CDR3 is CASSSGSSGTVYGYTF. The CDR3 DNA reads TGTGCCAGTAGTAGCGGCTCTTCCGGGACGGTCTATGGCTACACCTTC. This chain uses TRBV19 with TRBJ1-2; TRBD1 is a possible D gene (5 bases). The CDR3 loop spans 16 amino acids. CDR1 and CDR2 from the germline V gene are LNHDA and SQIVND (reference sequence). The germline V and J ends were trimmed by 4 bases and 4 bases, with 19 bases remaining between them.

The table lists this clonotype with many counts. The chain couples TRBV7-2 to TRBJ2-2, with 7 bases lining up with TRBD1. Germline V gene sequence: CDR1 SGHTA, CDR2 FQGNSA. J lost 8 bases, V lost 7 bases, and 10 bases had no gene match. There are 14 residues in the CDR3. The CDR3 region is CASTPRQGQGELFF. The CDR3 nucleotides are TGTGCCAGCACCCCCCGACAGGGCCAAGGGGAGCTGTTTTTT.

At least ten counts were recorded for this clonotype. V usage is TRBV28 and J usage is TRBJ1-4; D gene uncertain. The CDR3 has 19 amino acids. Germline V gives CDR1 MDHEN, CDR2 SYDVKM. The V end lost 5 bases, the J end lost 1 base, and 23 bases lay between the germline ends. CDR3 loop: CASSPSTGLSAITNEKLFF. Written as DNA, the CDR3 is TGTGCCAGCAGTCCTTCGACGGGCCTCTCGGCGATAACTAATGAAAAACTGTTTTTT. The whole variable domain, remainder taken from reference TRBV28 and TRBJ1-4, is DVKVTQSSRYLVKRTGEKVFLECVQDMDHENMFWYRQDPGLGLRLIYFSYDVKMKEKGDIPEGYSVSREKKERFSLILESASTNQTSMYLCASSPSTGLSAITNEKLFFGSGTQLSVL.

Notes on this clonotype: A much larger clone lies a single base off, so this may be a read error. The chain carries TRBV7-2 and TRBJ1-2; 10 bases match TRBD1. Germline CDR1 SGHTA, CDR2 FQGNSA. CDR3 length: 16 amino acids. V was clipped by 5 bases and J by 7 bases; unmatched bases: 13. The CDR3 sequence is CASSAGPGTGVGGYTF. The CDR3 DNA reads as TGTGCCAGCAGCGCTGGTCCCGGGACAGGGGTGGGTGGCTACACCTTC.

With respect to this clonotype: This may arise from a read error, as a much more abundant clone is one base away. The chain uses TRBV6-5 and TRBJ2-7; 10 bases align to TRBD1. Germline CDR1 and CDR2: MNHEY and SVGAGI. This CDR3 is built from 15 residues. V lost 3 bases, J lost 5 bases, and 7 bases stayed unmatched. CDR3 sequence: CASSYRGQGFNEQYF. CDR3 coding DNA: TGTGCCAGCAGTTATCGGGGACAGGGGTTCAACGAGCAGTACTTC.

This clonotype came up many times. This chain uses TRBV6-1 with TRBJ1-5; a weak D match, TRBD1 (5 bases). CDR3 size: 15 residues. Germline V gives CDR1 MNHNS, CDR2 SASEGT. Trimming removed 2 bases at V and 5 bases at J, with 13 bases between. Written as DNA, the CDR3 is TGTGCCAGCAGTGAATCCGACGGGGGGTATCAGCCCCAGCATTTT. Protein: CASSESDGGYQPQHF.